These T cell receptor beta chains were read from a single sample in a study of blood T cell repertoires in COVID-19. Data came from immunoSEQ multiplex PCR; TCRdb stores just in-frame clones and leaves some out. The sample carries about 70,000 clones, roughly 85% recorded once. Sequenced input: peripheral blood. Source of these receptors: a man of 80 years or more with acute or convalescent COVID-19. Each CDR3 is given with its conserved first and last residue.

V,J,CDR3
TRBV4-2,TRBJ1-3,CASSQAVFSGNTIYF
TRBV24-1,TRBJ2-4,CATADRGAKNIQYF
TRBV4-2,TRBJ1-2,CASSQEINRRDRGHYGYTF
TRBV6-4,TRBJ1-2,CASALSSDRTYGYTF
TRBV5-1,TRBJ2-5,CASSFGLTSGIQETQYF
TRBV11-2,TRBJ1-3,CASSLATQGSGNTIYF
TRBV15,TRBJ1-4,CATSRDLNEKLFF
TRBV29-1,TRBJ2-7,CSVERTGRGEQYF
TRBV30,TRBJ2-7,CAWRRMTSGREWHEQYF
TRBV7-2,TRBJ2-7,CASSPNGLAGEQYF
TRBV18,TRBJ1-4,CASSPTPHRKNEKLFF
TRBV11-2,TRBJ1-4,CASSLDWTGEKLFF
TRBV30,TRBJ2-5,CAWKGVGETQYF
TRBV18,TRBJ1-1,CATATGNTEAFF
TRBV4-2,TRBJ2-2,CASSPVGSGKDGELFF
TRBV6-5,TRBJ1-2,CASSLQGANYGYTF
TRBV29-1,TRBJ1-1,CSVGHRLSDTEAFF
TRBV27,TRBJ1-1,CASSFSQVKGTEAFF
TRBV11-3,TRBJ1-5,CASSLHRDQPQHF
TRBV3-1/TRBV3-2,TRBJ2-1,CASSSIGILEQFF
TRBV7-2,TRBJ1-1,CASSSPRGGNTEAFF
TRBV4-3,TRBJ2-7,CASSQDFGLGEQYF
TRBV6-5,TRBJ2-5,CASRRGTASQETQYF